These 8 T cell receptor beta chains were all obtained from the same sample, sequenced in a study of blood T cell repertoires in COVID-19. Data came from immunoSEQ multiplex PCR; TCRdb stores just in-frame clones and leaves some out. The table includes around 19,000 clones, 91% detected once. The sequencing sample was made of peripheral blood. The receptors shown here come from a human donor in a cohort sampled during active COVID-19.

The rearrangement joins TRBV2 to TRBJ2-5; 11 nucleotides line up with TRBD2. From germline, CDR1 is SNHLY and CDR2 FYNNEI. The CDR3 runs 19 residues. V lost 4 bases and J lost 0; bases outside the gene matches: 13. The CDR3 nucleotides are TGTGCCAGCAGTGCCCACCCGGGACTAGCGGCCGGAGACCAAGAGACCCAGTACTTC. It yields the protein CASSAHPGLAAGDQETQYF.

The CDR3 nucleotides read TGTGCCAGCAGCCAATCAGTCATGGGGCTGGAGACCCAGTACTTC. Protein sequence: CASSQSVMGLETQYF. The chain links TRBV7-8 to TRBJ2-5; TRBD1 might be the D (5 bases). The CDR3 loop spans 15 amino acids. CDR1 SGHVS and CDR2 FQNEAQ come from the germline V gene. V lost 5 bases and J 5 bases, leaving 18 bases between the germline ends.

The chain carries TRBV4-1 and TRBJ1-3; D remains unclear. The length of the CDR3 is 15 residues. Trimming removed 0 bases at V and 1 base at J, with 7 bases between. CDR1 is MGHRA and CDR2 is YSYEKL in the germline V gene. The chain's CDR3 is CASSQDLGSGNTIYF. The CDR3 DNA reads TGCGCCAGCAGCCAAGATCTAGGATCTGGAAACACCATATATTTT.

This clone was recorded only once. The V call is TRBV2, the J call TRBJ1-5, with 9 bases that match TRBD1. Germline values: CDR1 SNHLY, CDR2 FYNNEI. The CDR3 covers 17 residues. V trimming: 4 bases; J trimming: 0 bases; junction bases outside the gene matches: 7. CDR3 nucleotides: TGTGCCAGCAGTGCGGGACAGGGAGGAGGTAGCAATCAGCCCCAGCATTTT. Its translation is CASSAGQGGGSNQPQHF.

The chain carries TRBV10-3 and TRBJ2-1; TRBD2 agrees at 8 bases. This CDR3 is 15 amino acids long. The V gene end was trimmed by 0 bases and the J gene end by 8 bases; junction bases not matched to a gene: 6. Germline V gives CDR1 ENHRY, CDR2 SYGVKD. DNA of the CDR3: TGTGCCATCAGTGAGTCGGCGGCGGGAGGATATGAGCAGTTCTTC. Translated, it gives CAISESAAGGYEQFF.

The chain uses TRBV6-2 or TRBV6-3 and TRBJ2-1; D is unresolved. Germline CDR1 reads MNHEY; CDR2 reads SVGEGT. V shed 0 bases and J shed 3 bases, with 12 bases lying between them. This CDR3 region has 16 residues. CDR3 protein: CASSYSRHQHYNEQFF. CDR3 coding DNA: TGTGCCAGCAGTTACTCGCGGCACCAACACTACAATGAGCAGTTCTTC.

The genes are TRBV5-4 and TRBJ1-3, with 8 bases identical to TRBD1. The germline V gene encodes CDR1 SGHNT and CDR2 YYREEE (reference sequence). This CDR3 comprises 15 residues. The J segment lost 1 base and the V segment lost 4 bases, leaving 4 bases of the junction unmatched. CDR3 in amino acids: CASSQGQGSGNTIYF. CDR3 DNA: TGTGCCAGCAGCCAAGGACAGGGTTCTGGAAACACCATATATTTT.

This clone has more than one count but fewer than ten. The CDR3 coding sequence is TGTGCCAGCAGCACTCTAGCGGGAGTCACTGAGCAGTTCTTC. This gives the protein CASSTLAGVTEQFF. The gene calls are TRBV7-2 and TRBJ2-1; 10 bases are a match to TRBD2. The ends lost 5 bases at V and 9 bases at J; junction bases unmatched: 7. The germline V gene encodes CDR1 SGHTA and CDR2 FQGNSA. The CDR3 has 14 residues.